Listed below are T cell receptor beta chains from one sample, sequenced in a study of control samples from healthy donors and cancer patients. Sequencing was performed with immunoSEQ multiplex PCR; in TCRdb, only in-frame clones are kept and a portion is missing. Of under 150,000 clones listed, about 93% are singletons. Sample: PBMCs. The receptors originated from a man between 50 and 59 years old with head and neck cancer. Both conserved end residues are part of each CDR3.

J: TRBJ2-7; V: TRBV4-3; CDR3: CASSPEFGRRYEQYF
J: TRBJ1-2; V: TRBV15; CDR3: CATSRLQGLEGYTF
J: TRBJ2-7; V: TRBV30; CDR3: CAWSIGSEQYF
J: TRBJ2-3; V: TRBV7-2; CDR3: CASSLNERGGGDTQYF
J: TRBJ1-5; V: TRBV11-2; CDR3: CASSLDKGVLEPQHF
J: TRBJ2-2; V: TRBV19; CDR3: CASSTPNTGELFF
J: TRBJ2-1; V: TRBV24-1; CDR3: CATSDLQSGVGRNEQFF
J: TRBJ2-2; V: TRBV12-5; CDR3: CASQGPGELFF
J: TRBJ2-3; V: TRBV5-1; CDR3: CASNGDRGTDTQYF
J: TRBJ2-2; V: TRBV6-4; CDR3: CASRRTSGDTGTGELFF
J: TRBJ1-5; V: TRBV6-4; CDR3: CASSEEAGQPQHF
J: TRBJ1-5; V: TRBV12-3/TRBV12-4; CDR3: CASSLTVFRPQHF
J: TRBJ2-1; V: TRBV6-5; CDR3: CASRLTGGEQFF
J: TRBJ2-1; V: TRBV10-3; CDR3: CAISVRWLAGASSYNEQFF
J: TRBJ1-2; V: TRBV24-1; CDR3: CATSGGQGSGYTF
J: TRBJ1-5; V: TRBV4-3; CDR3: CASSQELEQPQHF
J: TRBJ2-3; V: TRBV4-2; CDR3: CASSQDRARTYTQYF
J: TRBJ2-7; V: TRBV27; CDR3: CASSPPARGLRFYEQYF
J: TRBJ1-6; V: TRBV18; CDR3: CASSPGQNSPLHF
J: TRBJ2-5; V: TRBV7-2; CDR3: CASSPWTSLQETQYF
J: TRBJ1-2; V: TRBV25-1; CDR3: CASSEIGSSYGYTF
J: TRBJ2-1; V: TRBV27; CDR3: CASSLMNRGAPYNEQFF
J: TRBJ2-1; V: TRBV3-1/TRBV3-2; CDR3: CASSQDTTVVVGDEQFF
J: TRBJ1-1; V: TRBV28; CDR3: CASSRGRRETEAFF
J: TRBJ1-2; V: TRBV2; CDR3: CASRAAGYGYTF
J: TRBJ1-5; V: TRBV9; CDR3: CASSVGGQNNQPQHF
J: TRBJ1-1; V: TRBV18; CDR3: CASSLDRGTEAFF
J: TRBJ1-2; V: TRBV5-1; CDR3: CASSSGQGHGYTF
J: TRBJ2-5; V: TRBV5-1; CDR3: CASSPEAGLETQYF
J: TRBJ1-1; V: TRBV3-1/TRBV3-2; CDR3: CASSPNAQGFTEAFF
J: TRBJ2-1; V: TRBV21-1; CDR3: CASSNHPDSYEQFF
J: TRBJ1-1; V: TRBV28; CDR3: CASRPTGTGLVEAFF
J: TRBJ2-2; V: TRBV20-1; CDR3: CSASLGGNTGELFF
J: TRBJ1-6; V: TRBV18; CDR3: CASSLSDRGNSPLHF
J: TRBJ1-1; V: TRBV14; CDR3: CASSHVAEAFF
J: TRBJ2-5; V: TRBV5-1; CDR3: CASRRSTTGRQETQYF
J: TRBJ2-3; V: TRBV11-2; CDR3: CASSLGAGGRTDTQYF
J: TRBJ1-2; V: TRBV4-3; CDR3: CASSPSEVLTPRGYGYTF
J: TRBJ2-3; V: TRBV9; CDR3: CASSVGTGPDTQYF
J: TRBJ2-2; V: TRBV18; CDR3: CASSPSNTGELFF
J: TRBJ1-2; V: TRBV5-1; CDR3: CASRRDTGPSNYGYTF
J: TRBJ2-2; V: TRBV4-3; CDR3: CASSQGTSNTGELFF
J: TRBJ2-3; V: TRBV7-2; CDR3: CASSPIWRGTSTDTQYF
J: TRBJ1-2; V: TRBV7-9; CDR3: CASSPLASYGYTF
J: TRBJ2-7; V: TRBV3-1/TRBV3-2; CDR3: CASSQAARTSGGAWEQYF
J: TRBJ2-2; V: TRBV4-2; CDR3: CTPLRRDTGELFF
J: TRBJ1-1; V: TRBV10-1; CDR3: CASSPGGGGTEAFF
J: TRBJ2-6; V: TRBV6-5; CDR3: CASSYDRASGANVLTF
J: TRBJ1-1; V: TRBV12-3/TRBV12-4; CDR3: CASSLQGNTEAFF
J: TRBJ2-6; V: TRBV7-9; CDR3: CASSRYGGGPGANVLTF
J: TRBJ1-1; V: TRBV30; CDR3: CAWVSGGRKAFF
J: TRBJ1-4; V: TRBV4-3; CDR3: CASSQAETDSATNEKLFF
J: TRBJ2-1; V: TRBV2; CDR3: CASSVEFRAGKGQQFF
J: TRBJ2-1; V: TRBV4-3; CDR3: CASSQGTSGGEQFF
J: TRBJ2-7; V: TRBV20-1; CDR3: CSVARGYEQYF
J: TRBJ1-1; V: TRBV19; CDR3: CASSTSWNTEAFF
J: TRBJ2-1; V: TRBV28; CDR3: CASSFGAVNNEQFF